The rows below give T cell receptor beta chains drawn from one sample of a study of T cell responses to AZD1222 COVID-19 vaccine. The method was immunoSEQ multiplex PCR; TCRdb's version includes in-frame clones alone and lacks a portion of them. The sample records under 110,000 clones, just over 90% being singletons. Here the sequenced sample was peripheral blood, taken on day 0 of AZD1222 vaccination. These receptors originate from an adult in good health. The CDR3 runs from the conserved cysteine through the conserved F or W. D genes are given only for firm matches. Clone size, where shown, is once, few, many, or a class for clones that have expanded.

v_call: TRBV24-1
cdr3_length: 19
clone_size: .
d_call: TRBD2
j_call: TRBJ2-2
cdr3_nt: TGTGCCACTCAGAAGGTTACCGGGACTAGCGAAAACCCTACCGGGGAGCTGTTTTTT
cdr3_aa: CATQKVTGTSENPTGELFF

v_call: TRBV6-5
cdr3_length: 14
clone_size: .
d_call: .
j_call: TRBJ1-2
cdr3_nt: TGTGCCAGCAGTTCCGGGTCCAAAGGGCTTGGCTACACCTTC
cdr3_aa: CASSSGSKGLGYTF

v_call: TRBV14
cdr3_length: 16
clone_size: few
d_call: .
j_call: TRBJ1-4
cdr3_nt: TGTGCCAGCAGCCAAGGATGGGGGAGGGCGGCGGAAAAACTGTTTTTT
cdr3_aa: CASSQGWGRAAEKLFF

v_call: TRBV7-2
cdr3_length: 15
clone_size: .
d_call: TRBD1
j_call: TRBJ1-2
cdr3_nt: TGTGCCAGCAGCGCGCCCGACAGGGGGCTCGTTGGCTACACCTTC
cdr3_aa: CASSAPDRGLVGYTF

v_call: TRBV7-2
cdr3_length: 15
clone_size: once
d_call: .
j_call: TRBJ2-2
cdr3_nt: TGTGCCAGCAGCTTAGTAGTCTCGAACACCGGGGAGCTGTTTTTT
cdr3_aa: CASSLVVSNTGELFF

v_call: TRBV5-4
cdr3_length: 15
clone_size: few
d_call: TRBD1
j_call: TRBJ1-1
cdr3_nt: TGTGCCAGCAGCGTAGGGACAGGGGGAAGGACTGAAGCTTTCTTT
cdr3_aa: CASSVGTGGRTEAFF

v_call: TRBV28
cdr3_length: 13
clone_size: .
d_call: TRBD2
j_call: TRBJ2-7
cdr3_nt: TGTGCCAGCAGGGAGGGTAGCGGGGGGCTTCTATCCTTC
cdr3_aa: CASREGSGGLLSF

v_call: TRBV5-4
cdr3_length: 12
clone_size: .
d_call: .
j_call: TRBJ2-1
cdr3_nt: TGTGCCAGCAGCTCCGGGGAAAATGAGCAGTTCTTC
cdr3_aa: CASSSGENEQFF

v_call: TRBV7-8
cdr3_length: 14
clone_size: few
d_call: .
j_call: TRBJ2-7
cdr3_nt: TGTGCCAGCAGCTCACCGCGGTCCGCCTACGAGCAGTACTTC
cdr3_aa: CASSSPRSAYEQYF

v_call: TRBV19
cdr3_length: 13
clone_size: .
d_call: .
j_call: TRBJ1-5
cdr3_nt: TGTGCCAGTAGCGCAGGGGTAAGTCAGCCCCAGCATTTT
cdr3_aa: CASSAGVSQPQHF

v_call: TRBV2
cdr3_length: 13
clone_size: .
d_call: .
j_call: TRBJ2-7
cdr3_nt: TGTGCCAGCAGCGAGCTTAGAGAAGGGGAGCAGTACTTC
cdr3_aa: CASSELREGEQYF

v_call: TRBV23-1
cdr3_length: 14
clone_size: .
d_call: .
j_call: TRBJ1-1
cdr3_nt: TGCGCCAGCAGTCAAGGGCAGGGGTTCGCAGGGGCTTTCTTT
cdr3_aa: CASSQGQGFAGAFF

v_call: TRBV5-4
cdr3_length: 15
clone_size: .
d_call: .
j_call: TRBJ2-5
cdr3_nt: TGTGCCAGCAGCCCTACAACCGGGATCGAAGAGACCCAGTACTTC
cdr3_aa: CASSPTTGIEETQYF

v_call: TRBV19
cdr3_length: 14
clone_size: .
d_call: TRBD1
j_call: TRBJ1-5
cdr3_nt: TGTGCCAGTAGTCCCGGGACAGCTATAACGCCCCAGCATTTT
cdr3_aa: CASSPGTAITPQHF

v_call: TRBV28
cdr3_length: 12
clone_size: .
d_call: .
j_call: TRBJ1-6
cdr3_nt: TGTGCCAGCAGCCTCCAGAGACCACCCCTCCACTTT
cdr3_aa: CASSLQRPPLHF

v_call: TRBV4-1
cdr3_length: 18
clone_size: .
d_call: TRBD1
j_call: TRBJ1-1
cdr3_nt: TGCGCCAGCAGCCAAATGATCCCGGGACAGGGGATGAACACTGAAGCTTTCTTT
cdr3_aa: CASSQMIPGQGMNTEAFF

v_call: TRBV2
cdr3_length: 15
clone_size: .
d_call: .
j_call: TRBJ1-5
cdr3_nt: TGTGCCAGCCGTCGGGGCGGAGGAAGCAATCAGCCCCAGCATTTT
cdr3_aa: CASRRGGGSNQPQHF

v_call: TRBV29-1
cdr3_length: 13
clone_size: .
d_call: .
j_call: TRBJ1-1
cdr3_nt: TGCAGCGCAAACCCGGGGCCGAACACTGAAGCTTTCTTT
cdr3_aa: CSANPGPNTEAFF

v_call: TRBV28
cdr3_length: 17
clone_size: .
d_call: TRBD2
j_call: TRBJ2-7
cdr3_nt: TGTGCCAGCAGTTTATTCGGGGGGGCCCCGCGGGGTCTCGAGCAGTACTTC
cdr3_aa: CASSLFGGAPRGLEQYF

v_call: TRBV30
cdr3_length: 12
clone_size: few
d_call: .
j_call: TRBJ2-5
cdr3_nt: TGTGCCTTCCGGAGGGGTCCAGAGACCCAGTACTTC
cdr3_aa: CAFRRGPETQYF

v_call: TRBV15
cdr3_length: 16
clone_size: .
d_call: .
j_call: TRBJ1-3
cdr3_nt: TGTGCCACCAGCAGAGCCCTCCCGGCCTCTGGAAACACCATATATTTT
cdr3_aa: CATSRALPASGNTIYF

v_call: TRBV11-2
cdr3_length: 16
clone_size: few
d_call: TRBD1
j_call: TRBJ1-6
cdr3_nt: TGTGCCAGCAGCTGGGGGACAGGACCCAATAATTCACCCCTCCACTTT
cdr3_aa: CASSWGTGPNNSPLHF

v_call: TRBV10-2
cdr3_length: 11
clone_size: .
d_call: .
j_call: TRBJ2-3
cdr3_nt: TGCGCCAGCAGTGAATATTCTACGCAGTATTTT
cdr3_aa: CASSEYSTQYF

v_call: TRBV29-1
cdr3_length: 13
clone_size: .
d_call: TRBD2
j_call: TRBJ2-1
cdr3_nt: TGCAGCTTGACTAGCGGGGGGGATGGTGAGCAGTTCTTC
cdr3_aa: CSLTSGGDGEQFF

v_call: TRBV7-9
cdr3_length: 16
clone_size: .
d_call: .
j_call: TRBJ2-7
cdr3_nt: TGTGCCAGCAGCTCGGACCGGACCGGGACCGCCTACGAGCAGTACTTC
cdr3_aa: CASSSDRTGTAYEQYF

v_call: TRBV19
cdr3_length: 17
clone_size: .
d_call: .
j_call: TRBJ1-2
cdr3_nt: TGTGCCAGTAGTATAGAGCCCAGGTCCGCTTATAACTATGGCTACACCTTC
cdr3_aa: CASSIEPRSAYNYGYTF

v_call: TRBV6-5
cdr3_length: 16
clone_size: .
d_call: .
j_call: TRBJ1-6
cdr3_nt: TGTGCCAGCAGTTACTCCCGGGGGGAAGATAATTCACCCCTCCACTTT
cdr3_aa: CASSYSRGEDNSPLHF

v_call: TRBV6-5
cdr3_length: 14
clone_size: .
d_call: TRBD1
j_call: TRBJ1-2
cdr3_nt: TGTGCCAGCAGTTACTCTAGACAGGGTGCTGGCTACACCTTC
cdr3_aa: CASSYSRQGAGYTF

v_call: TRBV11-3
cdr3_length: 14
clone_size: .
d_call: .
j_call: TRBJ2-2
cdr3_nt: TGTGCCAGCAGCTTAACAGGGAACACCGGGGAGCTGTTTTTT
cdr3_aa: CASSLTGNTGELFF

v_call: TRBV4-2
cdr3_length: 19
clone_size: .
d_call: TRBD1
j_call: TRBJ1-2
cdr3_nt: TGTGCCAGCAGCCAAGATTATGGGTCGTCGGGACAGGGAAGCTATGGCTACACCTTC
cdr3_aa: CASSQDYGSSGQGSYGYTF

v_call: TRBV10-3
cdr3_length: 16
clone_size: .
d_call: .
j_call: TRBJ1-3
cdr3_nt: TGTGCCATCAAATATTCGGCTGAGTTTTCTGGAAACACCATATATTTT
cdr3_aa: CAIKYSAEFSGNTIYF

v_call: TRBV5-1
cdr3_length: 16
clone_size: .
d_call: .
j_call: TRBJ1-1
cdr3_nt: TGCGCCAGCAGCTTGGCTCCGGGACACCTGAACACTGAAGCTTTCTTT
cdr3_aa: CASSLAPGHLNTEAFF

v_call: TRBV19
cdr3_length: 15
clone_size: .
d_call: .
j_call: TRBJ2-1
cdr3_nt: TGTGCCAGTAGTATTGTCGTTAGCTCCTACAATGAGCAGTTCTTC
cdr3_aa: CASSIVVSSYNEQFF

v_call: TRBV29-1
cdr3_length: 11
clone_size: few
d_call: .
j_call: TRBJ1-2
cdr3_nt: TGCAGCGTTGAGGGACGGTCTGGCTACACCTTC
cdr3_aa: CSVEGRSGYTF

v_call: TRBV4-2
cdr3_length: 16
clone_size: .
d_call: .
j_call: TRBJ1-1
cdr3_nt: TGTGCCAGCAGCCAAGGGGTGGGCCCGAAGAACACTGAAGCTTTCTTT
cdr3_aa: CASSQGVGPKNTEAFF

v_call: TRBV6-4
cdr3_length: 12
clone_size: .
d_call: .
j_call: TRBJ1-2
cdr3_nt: TGTGCCAGCAGTGACAATCTAGGGGGCTACACCTTC
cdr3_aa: CASSDNLGGYTF